These T cell receptor beta chains were read from a single sample in a study of early T cells in non-severe SARS-CoV-2 infection. TCRdb recomputed calls from the 5' RACE reads with MiXCR, one row per CDR3 protein. This sample has over 80,000 distinct CDR3 sequences, with over 9.5% found just once. The material was whole blood, obtained at baseline. The source of these receptors is an adult who was a healthcare worker with PCR-confirmed SARS-CoV-2 infection or an uninfected control (not recorded which). Each CDR3 is given without its conserved first and last residue. Clone size appears in some rows only: once, few, many, or a class for an expanded clone.

J gene: TRBJ2-1; clone size: few; V gene: TRBV12-3/TRBV12-4; CDR3 protein: ASSTPASGTLREF
J gene: TRBJ2-5; clone size: NA; V gene: TRBV7-9; CDR3 protein: ASSLGSGVVEETQY
J gene: TRBJ2-1; clone size: NA; V gene: TRBV11-2; CDR3 protein: ASSLTGTRAYNEQF
J gene: TRBJ2-3; clone size: few; V gene: TRBV29-1; CDR3 protein: SVGLDTQY
J gene: TRBJ1-3; clone size: NA; V gene: TRBV18; CDR3 protein: ASSPDQGNLSGNTIY
J gene: TRBJ1-2; clone size: few; V gene: TRBV2; CDR3 protein: ASSENPRDFYGYT
J gene: TRBJ2-7; clone size: many; V gene: TRBV7-2; CDR3 protein: ASSLVGRNEQY
J gene: TRBJ2-5; clone size: few; V gene: TRBV29-1; CDR3 protein: SVGGKETQY
J gene: TRBJ2-2; clone size: NA; V gene: TRBV7-6; CDR3 protein: ASSLDAPLNTGELF
J gene: TRBJ2-7; clone size: NA; V gene: TRBV10-2; CDR3 protein: ASSGLAGGPYEQY
J gene: TRBJ1-2; clone size: few; V gene: TRBV11-2; CDR3 protein: ASSDSYYGYT
J gene: TRBJ2-6; clone size: NA; V gene: TRBV29-1; CDR3 protein: SVGMGGSGANVLT
J gene: TRBJ1-5; clone size: few; V gene: TRBV6-1; CDR3 protein: ASSTQGSQPQH
J gene: TRBJ1-2; clone size: many; V gene: TRBV7-9; CDR3 protein: ASSLVQGGYT
J gene: TRBJ1-2; clone size: few; V gene: TRBV29-1; CDR3 protein: SGGSNYGYT
J gene: TRBJ2-1; clone size: NA; V gene: TRBV12-5; CDR3 protein: ASGLSGGIGIEQF
J gene: TRBJ2-1; clone size: few; V gene: TRBV12-3/TRBV12-4; CDR3 protein: ASSLLNEQF
J gene: TRBJ2-1; clone size: few; V gene: TRBV11-2; CDR3 protein: ASSSDGLVGGKEEQF
J gene: TRBJ1-1; clone size: NA; V gene: TRBV16; CDR3 protein: ASSQRSGSFEAF
J gene: TRBJ1-1; clone size: NA; V gene: TRBV30; CDR3 protein: AWKGTGRTAEAF
J gene: TRBJ2-5; clone size: many; V gene: TRBV19; CDR3 protein: ASSMVRETQY
J gene: TRBJ1-2; clone size: few; V gene: TRBV7-9; CDR3 protein: ASSAPPYGYT
J gene: TRBJ2-1; clone size: NA; V gene: TRBV2; CDR3 protein: ASSVGTGGTYNEQF
J gene: TRBJ2-5; clone size: NA; V gene: TRBV30; CDR3 protein: AWSVGRASQY
J gene: TRBJ2-1; clone size: NA; V gene: TRBV19; CDR3 protein: ASSIMGSVYNEQF
J gene: TRBJ1-5; clone size: many; V gene: TRBV19; CDR3 protein: ASSGLNQPQH
J gene: TRBJ2-2; clone size: NA; V gene: TRBV12-3/TRBV12-4; CDR3 protein: ASRSQNTGELF
J gene: TRBJ1-6; clone size: few; V gene: TRBV18; CDR3 protein: ASSPKPQGQTNSPLH
J gene: TRBJ1-1; clone size: NA; V gene: TRBV13; CDR3 protein: ASSWGSTEAF
J gene: TRBJ1-6; clone size: NA; V gene: TRBV7-6; CDR3 protein: ASSLGPGTTDNSPLH
J gene: TRBJ1-5; clone size: few; V gene: TRBV13; CDR3 protein: ASSPQGNQPQH
J gene: TRBJ1-1; clone size: many; V gene: TRBV10-3; CDR3 protein: AISDSDTEAF
J gene: TRBJ1-1; clone size: many; V gene: TRBV6-1; CDR3 protein: ASSAGQGAVEAF
J gene: TRBJ1-6; clone size: NA; V gene: TRBV3-1; CDR3 protein: ASSQVGNSPLH
J gene: TRBJ2-7; clone size: many; V gene: TRBV29-1; CDR3 protein: SVRRDSNSYEQY
J gene: TRBJ2-1; clone size: NA; V gene: TRBV7-8; CDR3 protein: ASSPRLAGYNEQF
J gene: TRBJ2-3; clone size: NA; V gene: TRBV7-9; CDR3 protein: ASSPPAADTQY
J gene: TRBJ1-1; clone size: few; V gene: TRBV18; CDR3 protein: ASSPLPLSAAMNTEAF
J gene: TRBJ2-7; clone size: NA; V gene: TRBV3-1; CDR3 protein: ASSQKVQGYEQY
J gene: TRBJ2-4; clone size: few; V gene: TRBV7-8; CDR3 protein: ASSYGTGFLAKNIQY
J gene: TRBJ2-7; clone size: NA; V gene: TRBV11-2; CDR3 protein: ASSLDSAGYEQY
J gene: TRBJ2-3; clone size: many; V gene: TRBV7-9; CDR3 protein: ASSPWDGRFVGTQY
J gene: TRBJ2-2; clone size: NA; V gene: TRBV19; CDR3 protein: ASSIVLAAPNTGELF
J gene: TRBJ2-7; clone size: NA; V gene: TRBV20-1; CDR3 protein: SARDLLAGRFYEQY
J gene: TRBJ2-7; clone size: few; V gene: TRBV7-3; CDR3 protein: ASSFGGSGYEQY
J gene: TRBJ2-5; clone size: few; V gene: TRBV27; CDR3 protein: ASSFGRDATQY
J gene: TRBJ2-1; clone size: NA; V gene: TRBV30; CDR3 protein: AWTPLTGYNNEQF
J gene: TRBJ2-5; clone size: few; V gene: TRBV5-4; CDR3 protein: ASSSGLGPETQY
J gene: TRBJ2-3; clone size: many; V gene: TRBV6-6; CDR3 protein: ASRTLTDTQY
J gene: TRBJ1-6; clone size: many; V gene: TRBV28; CDR3 protein: ASRGGLGSPLH
J gene: TRBJ2-7; clone size: NA; V gene: TRBV12-3/TRBV12-4; CDR3 protein: ATKIRDASYEQY